This is a list of T cell receptor beta chains from one sample in a study of early T cells in non-severe SARS-CoV-2 infection. TCRdb redid the calling of the 5' RACE reads with MiXCR, one entry per CDR3 protein. In the table there are about 64,000 distinct CDR3 sequences, around 13% of which are singletons. The sample consisted of whole blood. The receptors were sampled from an adult who was a healthcare worker with PCR-confirmed SARS-CoV-2 infection or an uninfected control (not recorded which). Both conserved end residues are part of each CDR3. D genes are given only for firm matches. Where a row states a size, it is once, few, many or the class of an expanded clone; other rows omit it.

>TRBV9|-|TRBD1|TRBJ1-1
CASSKAGQGIEAFF
TGTGCCAGCAGCAAAGCCGGACAGGGAATCGAAGCTTTCTTT
>TRBV7-6|few|-|TRBJ2-1
CASSQGPYNEQFF
TGTGCCAGCAGCCAGGGGCCGTACAATGAGCAGTTCTTC
>TRBV2|-|TRBD1|TRBJ1-1
CASDRQGMNTEAFF
TGTGCCAGCGACCGACAGGGCATGAACACTGAAGCTTTCTTT
>TRBV12-3/TRBV12-4|-|-|TRBJ2-1
CASSFGDSPNDEQFF
TGTGCCAGCAGTTTCGGGGATTCCCCCAATGATGAGCAGTTCTTC
>TRBV7-9|-|-|TRBJ1-6
CASSLSGSPYNSPLHF
TGTGCCAGCAGCTTATCCGGGTCCCCTTATAATTCACCCCTCCACTTT
>TRBV3-1|many|-|TRBJ2-5
CASSQFGQGKETQYF
TGTGCCAGCAGCCAATTCGGGCAGGGGAAAGAGACCCAGTACTTC
>TRBV10-3|many|-|TRBJ1-1
CAISDWGKNTEAFF
TGTGCCATCAGTGACTGGGGCAAGAACACTGAAGCTTTCTTT
>TRBV12-3/TRBV12-4|-|-|TRBJ1-1
CASSLAGLVNTEAFF
TGTGCCAGCAGTTTAGCGGGACTCGTGAACACTGAAGCTTTCTTT
>TRBV7-6|-|TRBD2|TRBJ2-7
CASSLGLASEQYF
TGTGCCAGCAGCTTAGGACTAGCTTCCGAGCAGTACTTC
>TRBV12-5|few|TRBD1|TRBJ2-2
CASGLKLQGAWTGELFF
TGTGCTAGTGGTCTAAAATTACAGGGGGCCTGGACCGGGGAGCTGTTTTTT
>TRBV10-3|many|TRBD2|TRBJ2-1
CAITKKGLAGENEQFF
TGTGCCATCACCAAGAAGGGACTAGCGGGGGAGAATGAGCAGTTCTTC
>TRBV11-2|-|-|TRBJ2-1
CASSAGTLLSYNEQFF
TGTGCCAGCAGCGCCGGGACATTGCTTTCCTACAATGAGCAGTTCTTC
>TRBV3-1|few|TRBD1|TRBJ1-5
CASSQVSGTGASQPQHF
TGTGCCAGCAGCCAAGTCTCCGGGACAGGGGCCTCTCAGCCCCAGCATTTT
>TRBV12-3/TRBV12-4|-|-|TRBJ2-7
CASSSNSYEQYF
TGTGCCAGCAGCTCGAATTCCTACGAGCAGTACTTC
>TRBV12-3/TRBV12-4|few|-|TRBJ1-2
CASSLAPEGYGYTF
TGTGCCAGCAGTTTAGCGCCAGAAGGCTATGGCTACACCTTC
>TRBV20-1|-|-|TRBJ1-2
CSARVLNYGYTF
TGCAGTGCTAGAGTCCTGAACTATGGCTACACCTTC
>TRBV10-3|-|TRBD2|TRBJ2-7
CAIGTSGYEQYF
TGTGCCATCGGGACTAGCGGCTACGAGCAGTACTTC
>TRBV12-3/TRBV12-4|-|TRBD2|TRBJ2-1
CASRAPGGAGYNEQFF
TGTGCCAGCAGAGCCCCCGGGGGGGCCGGCTACAATGAGCAGTTCTTC
>TRBV19|few|-|TRBJ1-2
CASTPMRSWYGYTF
TGTGCCAGTACCCCGATGAGGTCTTGGTATGGCTACACCTTC
>TRBV19|-|TRBD1|TRBJ2-1
CASSMDRGIHGEQFF
TGTGCCAGTAGTATGGACAGGGGGATTCATGGTGAGCAGTTCTTC
>TRBV3-2|-|-|TRBJ1-2
CASPRGYTF
TGTGCCAGCCCGCGGGGCTACACCTTC
>TRBV19|many|TRBD2|TRBJ2-2
CASRSLAGANTGELFF
TGTGCCAGTAGGTCACTAGCGGGGGCGAACACCGGGGAGCTGTTTTTT
>TRBV6-2/TRBV6-3|-|-|TRBJ2-3
CASSPTSTHKYF
TGTGCCAGCAGTCCGACATCCACCCATAAGTATTTT
>TRBV7-6|few|-|TRBJ2-7
CASSLSGSEQYF
TGTGCCAGCAGCTTATCCGGGTCCGAGCAGTACTTC
>TRBV20-1|-|-|TRBJ2-7
CSASYGTVRDEQYF
TGCAGTGCTAGTTATGGGACCGTAAGGGACGAGCAGTACTTC
>TRBV20-1|-|TRBD1|TRBJ2-7
CSAERDRDEQYF
TGCAGTGCCGAACGGGACAGGGACGAGCAGTACTTC
>TRBV4-3|many|-|TRBJ1-2
CASSQDLEGIEGYTF
TGCGCCAGCAGCCAAGATTTGGAGGGGATCGAGGGCTACACCTTC
>TRBV20-1|many|TRBD1|TRBJ2-7
CSAPRTGAYEQYF
TGCAGTGCTCCCCGGACAGGGGCCTACGAGCAGTACTTC
>TRBV20-1|many|TRBD1|TRBJ1-1
CSARRDREAFF
TGCAGTGCTAGAAGGGACAGGGAAGCTTTCTTT
>TRBV5-1|-|-|TRBJ1-1
CASVAGLNTEAFF
TGCGCCAGCGTAGCGGGCCTGAACACTGAAGCTTTCTTT
>TRBV12-3/TRBV12-4|few|-|TRBJ2-1
CASSLVDEQFF
TGTGCCAGCAGTTTGGTTGATGAGCAGTTCTTC
>TRBV2|-|TRBD1|TRBJ1-5
CASGIPRGDQPQHF
TGTGCCAGCGGAATTCCCAGGGGGGATCAGCCCCAGCATTTT
>TRBV29-1|-|-|TRBJ2-1
CSVSHNEQFF
TGCAGCGTATCCCACAATGAGCAGTTCTTC